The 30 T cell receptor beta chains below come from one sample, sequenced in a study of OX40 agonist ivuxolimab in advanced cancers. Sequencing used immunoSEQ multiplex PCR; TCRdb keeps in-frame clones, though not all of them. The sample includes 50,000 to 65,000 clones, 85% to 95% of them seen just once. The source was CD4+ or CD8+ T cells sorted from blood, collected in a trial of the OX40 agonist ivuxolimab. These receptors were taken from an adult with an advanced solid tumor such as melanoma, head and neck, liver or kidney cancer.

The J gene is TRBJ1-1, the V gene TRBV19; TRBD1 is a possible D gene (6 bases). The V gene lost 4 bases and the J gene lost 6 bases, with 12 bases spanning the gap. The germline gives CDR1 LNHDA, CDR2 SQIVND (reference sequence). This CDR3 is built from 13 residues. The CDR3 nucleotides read TGTGCCAGTAGTACAGGGGTCCCCGCTGAAGCTTTCTTT. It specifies CASSTGVPAEAFF. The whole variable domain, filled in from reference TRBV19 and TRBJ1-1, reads DGGITQSPKYLFRKEGQNVTLSCEQNLNHDAMYWYRQDPGQGLRLIYYSQIVNDFQKGDIAEGYSVSREKKESFPLTVTSAQKNPTAFYLCASSTGVPAEAFFGQGTRLTVV.

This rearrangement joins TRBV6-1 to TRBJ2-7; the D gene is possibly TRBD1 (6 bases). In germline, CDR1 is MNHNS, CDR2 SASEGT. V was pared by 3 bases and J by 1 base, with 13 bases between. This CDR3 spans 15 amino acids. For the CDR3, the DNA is TGTGCCAGCAGTGAGGGAGAGGACAGTTCCTACGAGCAGTACTTC. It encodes CASSEGEDSSYEQYF.

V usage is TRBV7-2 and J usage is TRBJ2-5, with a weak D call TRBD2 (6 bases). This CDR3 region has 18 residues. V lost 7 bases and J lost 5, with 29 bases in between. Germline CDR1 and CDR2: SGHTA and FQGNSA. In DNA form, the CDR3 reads TGTGCCAGCACCCCGACCGGTAGCGAGCCTGGGGGGTTGGAGACCCAGTACTTC. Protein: CASTPTGSEPGGLETQYF.

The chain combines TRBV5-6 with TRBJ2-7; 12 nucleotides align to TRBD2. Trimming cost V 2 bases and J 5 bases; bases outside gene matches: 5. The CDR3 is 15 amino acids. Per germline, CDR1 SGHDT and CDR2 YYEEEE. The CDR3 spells CASSLGLAGGDEQYF. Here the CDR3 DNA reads TGTGCCAGCAGCTTAGGCCTAGCGGGGGGGGACGAGCAGTACTTC. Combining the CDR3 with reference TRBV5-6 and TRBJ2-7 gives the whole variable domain DAGVTQSPTHLIKTRGQQVTLRCSPKSGHDTVSWYQQALGQGPQFIFQYYEEEERQRGNFPDRFSGHQFPNYSSELNVNALLLGDSALYLCASSLGLAGGDEQYFGPGTRLTVT.

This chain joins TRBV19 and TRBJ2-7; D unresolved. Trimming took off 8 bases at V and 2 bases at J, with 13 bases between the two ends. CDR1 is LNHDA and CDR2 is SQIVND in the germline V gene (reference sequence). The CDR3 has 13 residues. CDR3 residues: CASSDPWTYEQYF. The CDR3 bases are TGTGCCAGTTCAGACCCCTGGACCTACGAGCAGTACTTC. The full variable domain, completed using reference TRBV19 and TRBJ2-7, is DGGITQSPKYLFRKEGQNVTLSCEQNLNHDAMYWYRQDPGQGLRLIYYSQIVNDFQKGDIAEGYSVSREKKESFPLTVTSAQKNPTAFYLCASSDPWTYEQYFGPGTRLTVT.

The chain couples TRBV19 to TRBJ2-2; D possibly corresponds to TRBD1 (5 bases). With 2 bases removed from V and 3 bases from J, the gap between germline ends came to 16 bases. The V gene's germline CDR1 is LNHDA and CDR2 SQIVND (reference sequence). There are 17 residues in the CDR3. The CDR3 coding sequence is TGTGCCAGTAGTATAACCAGGGATTTGTTACACACCGGGGAGCTGTTTTTT. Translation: CASSITRDLLHTGELFF.

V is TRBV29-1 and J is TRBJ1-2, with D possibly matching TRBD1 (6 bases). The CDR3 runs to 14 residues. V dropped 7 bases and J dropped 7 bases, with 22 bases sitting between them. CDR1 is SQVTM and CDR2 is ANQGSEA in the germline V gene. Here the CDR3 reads CSAAGTPLSFGYTF. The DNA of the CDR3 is TGCAGCGCAGCCGGGACACCGCTTTCTTTTGGCTACACCTTC.

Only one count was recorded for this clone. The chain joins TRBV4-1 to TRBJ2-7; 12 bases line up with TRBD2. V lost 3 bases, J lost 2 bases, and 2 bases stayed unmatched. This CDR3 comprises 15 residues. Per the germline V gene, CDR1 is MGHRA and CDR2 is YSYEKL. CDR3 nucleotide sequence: TGCGCCAGCAGCCAGAGACTAGCGGGAGCCTACGAGCAGTACTTC. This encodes CASSQRLAGAYEQYF.

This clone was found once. The CDR3 DNA follows: TGCAGCGTTTATTATACCGGGACTAGCGGGAGGCCCGGTCAAACAGATACGCAGTATTTT. Its protein product is CSVYYTGTSGRPGQTDTQYF. The J gene is TRBJ2-3, the V gene TRBV29-1; 15 positions agree with TRBD2. Trimming at V came to 5 bases and at J to 3 bases, leaving 18 bases not matched to a gene. Germline-derived CDR1 and CDR2 are SQVTM and ANQGSEA. This CDR3 region has 20 residues.

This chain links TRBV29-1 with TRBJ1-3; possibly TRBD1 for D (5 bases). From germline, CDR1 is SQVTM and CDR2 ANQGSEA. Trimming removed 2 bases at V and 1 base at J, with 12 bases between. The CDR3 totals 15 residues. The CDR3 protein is CSVERSGSSGNTIYF. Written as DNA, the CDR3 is TGCAGCGTTGAAAGGTCAGGGTCGTCTGGAAACACCATATATTTT. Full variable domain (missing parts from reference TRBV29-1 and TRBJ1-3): SAVISQKPSRDICQRGTSLTIQCQVDSQVTMMFWYRQQPGQSLTLIATANQGSEATYESGFVIDKFPISRPNLTFSTLTVSNMSPEDSSIYLCSVERSGSSGNTIYFGEGSWLTVV.

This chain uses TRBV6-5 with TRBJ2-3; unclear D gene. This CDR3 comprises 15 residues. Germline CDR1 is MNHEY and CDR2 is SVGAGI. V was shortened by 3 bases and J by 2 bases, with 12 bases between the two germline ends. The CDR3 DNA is TGTGCCAGCAGTTATATCGGAGCGATCACAGATACGCAGTATTTT. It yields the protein CASSYIGAITDTQYF.

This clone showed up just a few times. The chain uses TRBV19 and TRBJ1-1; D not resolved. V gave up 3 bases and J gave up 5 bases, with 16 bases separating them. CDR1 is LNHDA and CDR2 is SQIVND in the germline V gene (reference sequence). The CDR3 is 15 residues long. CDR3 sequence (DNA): TGTGCCAGTAGTATCAGTCCCAGAGTAGGGACTGAAGCTTTCTTT. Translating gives CASSISPRVGTEAFF.

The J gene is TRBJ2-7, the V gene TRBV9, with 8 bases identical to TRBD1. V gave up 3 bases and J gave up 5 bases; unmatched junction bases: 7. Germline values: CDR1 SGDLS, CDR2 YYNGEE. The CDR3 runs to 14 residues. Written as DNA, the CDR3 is TGTGCCAGCAGCGATTCGGACAGGGTGCACGAGCAGTACTTC. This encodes CASSDSDRVHEQYF. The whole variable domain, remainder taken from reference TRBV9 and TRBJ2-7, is DSGVTQTPKHLITATGQRVTLRCSPRSGDLSVYWYQQSLDQGLQFLIQYYNGEERAKGNILERFSAQQFPDLHSELNLSSLELGDSALYFCASSDSDRVHEQYFGPGTRLTVT.

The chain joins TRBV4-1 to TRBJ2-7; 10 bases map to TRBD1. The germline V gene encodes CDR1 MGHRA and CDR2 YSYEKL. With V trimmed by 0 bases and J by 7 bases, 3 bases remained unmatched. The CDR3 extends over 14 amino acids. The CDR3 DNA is TGCGCCAGCAGCCAAGAGACAGGGGGCTTTGAGCAGTACTTC. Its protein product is CASSQETGGFEQYF.

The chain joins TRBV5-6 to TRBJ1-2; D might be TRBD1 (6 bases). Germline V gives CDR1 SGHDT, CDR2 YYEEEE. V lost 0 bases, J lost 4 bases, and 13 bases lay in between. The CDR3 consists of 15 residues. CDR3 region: CASSLGTVYLYGYTF. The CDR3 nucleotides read TGTGCCAGCAGCTTGGGGACAGTCTATCTCTATGGCTACACCTTC.

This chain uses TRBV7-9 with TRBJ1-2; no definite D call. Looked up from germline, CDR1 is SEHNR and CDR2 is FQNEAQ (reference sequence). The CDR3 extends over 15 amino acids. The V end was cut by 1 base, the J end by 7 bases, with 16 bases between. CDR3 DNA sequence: TGTGCCAGCAGCTTAGTACTGCCGGTACCTATTGGCTACACCTTC. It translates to CASSLVLPVPIGYTF.

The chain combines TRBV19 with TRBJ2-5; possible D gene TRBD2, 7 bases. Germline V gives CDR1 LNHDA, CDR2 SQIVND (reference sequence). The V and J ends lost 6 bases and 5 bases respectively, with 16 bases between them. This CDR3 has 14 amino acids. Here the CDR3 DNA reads TGTGCCAGTAGCCTCGCCGGGGGGCGCGAGACCCAGTACTTC. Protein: CASSLAGGRETQYF. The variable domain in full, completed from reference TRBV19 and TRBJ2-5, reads DGGITQSPKYLFRKEGQNVTLSCEQNLNHDAMYWYRQDPGQGLRLIYYSQIVNDFQKGDIAEGYSVSREKKESFPLTVTSAQKNPTAFYLCASSLAGGRETQYFGPGTRLLVL.

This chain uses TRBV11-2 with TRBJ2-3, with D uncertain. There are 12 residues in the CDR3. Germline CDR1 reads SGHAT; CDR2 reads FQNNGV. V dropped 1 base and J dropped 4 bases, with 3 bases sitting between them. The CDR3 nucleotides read TGTGCCAGCAGCTTAGGGGCAGATACGCAGTATTTT. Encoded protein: CASSLGADTQYF.

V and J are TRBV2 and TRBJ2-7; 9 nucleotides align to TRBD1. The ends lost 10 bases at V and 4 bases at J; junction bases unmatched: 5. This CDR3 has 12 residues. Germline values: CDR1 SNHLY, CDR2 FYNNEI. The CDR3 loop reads CAIGDRVYEQYF. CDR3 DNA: TGTGCCATCGGGGACAGGGTTTACGAGCAGTACTTC.

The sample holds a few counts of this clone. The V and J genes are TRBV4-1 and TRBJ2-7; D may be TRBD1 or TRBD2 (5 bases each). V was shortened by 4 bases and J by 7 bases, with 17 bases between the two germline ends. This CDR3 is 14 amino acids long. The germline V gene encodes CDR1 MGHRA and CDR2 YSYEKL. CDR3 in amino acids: CASSPGPSWEEQYF. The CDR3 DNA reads TGCGCCAGCAGCCCGGGACCATCTTGGGAAGAGCAGTACTTC.

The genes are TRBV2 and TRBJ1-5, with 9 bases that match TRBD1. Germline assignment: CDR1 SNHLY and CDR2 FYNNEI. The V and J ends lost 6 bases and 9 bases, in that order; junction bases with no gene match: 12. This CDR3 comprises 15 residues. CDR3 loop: CASRGRDRAFPPQHF. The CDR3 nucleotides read TGTGCCAGCAGAGGCCGGGACAGGGCATTTCCGCCCCAGCATTTT.

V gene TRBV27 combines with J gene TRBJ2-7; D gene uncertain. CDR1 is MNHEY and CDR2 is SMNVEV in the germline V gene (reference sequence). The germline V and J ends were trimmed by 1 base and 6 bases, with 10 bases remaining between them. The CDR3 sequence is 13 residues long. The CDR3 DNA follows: TGTGCCAGCAGTTTATTCGATAAGGGCGAGCAGTACTTC. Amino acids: CASSLFDKGEQYF.

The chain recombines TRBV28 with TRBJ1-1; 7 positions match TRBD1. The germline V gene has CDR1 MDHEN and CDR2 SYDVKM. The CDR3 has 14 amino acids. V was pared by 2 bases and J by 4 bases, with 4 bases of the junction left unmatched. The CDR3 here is CASSLADRPTEAFF. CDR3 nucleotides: TGTGCCAGCAGTTTAGCGGACAGGCCCACTGAAGCTTTCTTT.

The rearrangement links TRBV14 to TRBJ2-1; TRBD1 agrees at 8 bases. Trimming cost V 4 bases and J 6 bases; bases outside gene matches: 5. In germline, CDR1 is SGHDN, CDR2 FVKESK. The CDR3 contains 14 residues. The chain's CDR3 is CASSRTGRGNEQFF. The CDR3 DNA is TGTGCCAGCAGCCGGACAGGGAGAGGCAATGAGCAGTTCTTC. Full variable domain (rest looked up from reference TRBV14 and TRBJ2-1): EAGVTQFPSHSVIEKGQTVTLRCDPISGHDNLYWYRRVMGKEIKFLLHFVKESKQDESGMPNNRFLAERTGGTYSTLKVQPAELEDSGVYFCASSRTGRGNEQFFGPGTRLTVL.

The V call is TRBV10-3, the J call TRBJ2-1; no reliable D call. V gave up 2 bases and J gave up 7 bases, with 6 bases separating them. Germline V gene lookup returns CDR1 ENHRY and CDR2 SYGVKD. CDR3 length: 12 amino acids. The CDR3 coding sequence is TGTGCCATCAGTGAGCAGGTAAATGAGCAGTTCTTC. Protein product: CAISEQVNEQFF.

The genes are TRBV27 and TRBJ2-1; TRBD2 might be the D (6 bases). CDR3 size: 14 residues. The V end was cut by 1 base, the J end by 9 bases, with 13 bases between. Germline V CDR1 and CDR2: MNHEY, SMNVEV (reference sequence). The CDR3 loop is CASSLFSGGPEQFF. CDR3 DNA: TGTGCCAGCAGTTTATTCTCCGGGGGTCCTGAGCAGTTCTTC.

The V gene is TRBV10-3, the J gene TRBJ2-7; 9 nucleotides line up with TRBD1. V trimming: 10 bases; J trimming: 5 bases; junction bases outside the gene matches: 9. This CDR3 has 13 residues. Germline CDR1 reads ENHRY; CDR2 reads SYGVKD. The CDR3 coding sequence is TGTGCCACATCCGGGACAGGGATCGACGAGCAGTACTTC. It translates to CATSGTGIDEQYF.

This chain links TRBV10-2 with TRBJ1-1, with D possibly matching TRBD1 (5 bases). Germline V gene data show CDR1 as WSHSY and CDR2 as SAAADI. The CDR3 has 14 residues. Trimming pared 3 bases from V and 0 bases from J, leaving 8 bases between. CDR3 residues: CASSDGGMNTEAFF. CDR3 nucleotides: TGCGCCAGCAGTGACGGGGGGATGAACACTGAAGCTTTCTTT.

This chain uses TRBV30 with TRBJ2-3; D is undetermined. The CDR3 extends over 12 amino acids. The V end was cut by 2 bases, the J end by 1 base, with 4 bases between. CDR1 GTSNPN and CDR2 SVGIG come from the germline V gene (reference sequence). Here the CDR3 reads CAWSRGTDTQYF. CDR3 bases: TGTGCCTGGAGTCGCGGCACAGATACGCAGTATTTT.

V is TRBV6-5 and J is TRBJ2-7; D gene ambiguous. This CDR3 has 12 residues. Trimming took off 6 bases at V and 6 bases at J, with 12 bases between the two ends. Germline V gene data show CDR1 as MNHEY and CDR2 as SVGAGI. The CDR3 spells CASSLQDAEQYF. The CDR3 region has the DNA TGTGCCAGCAGCCTACAAGATGCCGAGCAGTACTTC.